This passage covers 5 T cell receptor delta chains from one sample sequenced in a study of human gamma delta and Vdelta1 T cells. TCRdb redid clone calling on the PCR reads using CATT. The table lists fewer than 7,000 delta-chain clones, about a tenth of them singletons. The sequencing input was naive CD27+ Vdelta1 gamma-delta T cells from blood. The receptors here all came from a human donor in good health.

Concerning this clone: This may come from a read error, since a much larger clone is one base off. J is TRDJ1 and V is TRDV1, with 13 bases aligning to TRDD3. The germline CDR1 and CDR2 sequences are TSWWSYY and QGS. The CDR3 covers 22 residues. Unmatched junction bases numbered 30, after V lost 3 bases and J lost 11 bases. The CDR3 region is CALGEDFLPITGGYAGNRNLIF. As DNA, the CDR3 is TGTGCTCTTGGGGAGGACTTCCTACCGATTACTGGGGGATACGCGGGGAATCGGAATCTCATCTTT.

This chain joins TRDV1 and TRDJ1; 7 nucleotides match TRDD3. CDR3 length equals 22 residues. Germline lookup yields CDR1 TSWWSYY and CDR2 QGS. J was trimmed by 2 bases and V by 1 base; bases with no gene match: 25. The chain's CDR3 is CALGEPASRPGWGDRMTDKLIF. CDR3 coding DNA: TGTGCTCTTGGGGAACCCGCTTCACGTCCCGGCTGGGGGGATCGAATGACCGATAAACTCATCTTT.

This clone was counted between two and nine times. The V and J genes are TRDV1 and TRDJ1, with D perhaps matching TRDD3 (6 bases). Germline loops: CDR1 TSWWSYY, CDR2 QGS. The CDR3 totals 22 residues. Trimming took off 0 bases at V and 8 bases at J, with 37 bases between the two ends. The CDR3 DNA reads as TGTGCTCTTGGGGAACTCTTCCCTACTTTAGAGCGGGGGCACTGGGTATTGGGGAAACTCATCTTT. It encodes CALGELFPTLERGHWVLGKLIF.

Worth noting for this clone: A far larger clone is one nucleotide away, so this likely arose from a read error. V is TRDV1 and J is TRDJ1; D may correspond to TRDD2 or TRDD3 (6 bases each). The ends were cut back, 4 bases at V and 0 bases at J, with 24 bases in the middle. Germline lookup yields CDR1 TSWWSYY and CDR2 QGS. This CDR3 comprises 19 residues. The CDR3, as DNA: TGTGCTCTTGGGGGCCCTCCTACTAGCTGGGGAAGGTACACCGATAAACTCATCTTT. Its protein product is CALGGPPTSWGRYTDKLIF.

V is TRDV1 and J is TRDJ1, with D unresolved. Trimming shortened V by 3 bases and J by 0 bases, and 29 bases separated the two germline ends. Germline V gene lookup returns CDR1 TSWWSYY and CDR2 QGS. The CDR3 totals 21 residues. The CDR3 spells CALGDAPAIPQTKVYTDKLIF. CDR3 DNA sequence: TGTGCTCTTGGGGACGCCCCCGCGATCCCACAAACGAAGGTATACACCGATAAACTCATCTTT.